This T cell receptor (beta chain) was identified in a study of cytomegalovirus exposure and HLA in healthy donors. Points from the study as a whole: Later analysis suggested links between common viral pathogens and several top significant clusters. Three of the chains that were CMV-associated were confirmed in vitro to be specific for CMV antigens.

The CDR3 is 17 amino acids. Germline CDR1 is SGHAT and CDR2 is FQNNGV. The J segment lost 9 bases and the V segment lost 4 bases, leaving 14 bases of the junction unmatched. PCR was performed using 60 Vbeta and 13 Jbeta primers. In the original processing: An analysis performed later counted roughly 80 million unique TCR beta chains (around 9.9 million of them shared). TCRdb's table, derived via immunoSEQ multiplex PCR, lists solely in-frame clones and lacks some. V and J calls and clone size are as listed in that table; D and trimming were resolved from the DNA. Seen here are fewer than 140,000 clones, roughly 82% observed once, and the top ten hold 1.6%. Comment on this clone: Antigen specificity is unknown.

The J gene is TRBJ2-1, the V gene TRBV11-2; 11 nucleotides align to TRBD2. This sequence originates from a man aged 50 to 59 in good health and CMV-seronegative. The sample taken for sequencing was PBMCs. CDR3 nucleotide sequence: TGTGCCAGCAGCTCAATAACTAGCGGGGGTCGGGGAGGTGAGCAGTTCTTC. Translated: CASSSITSGGRGGEQFF.